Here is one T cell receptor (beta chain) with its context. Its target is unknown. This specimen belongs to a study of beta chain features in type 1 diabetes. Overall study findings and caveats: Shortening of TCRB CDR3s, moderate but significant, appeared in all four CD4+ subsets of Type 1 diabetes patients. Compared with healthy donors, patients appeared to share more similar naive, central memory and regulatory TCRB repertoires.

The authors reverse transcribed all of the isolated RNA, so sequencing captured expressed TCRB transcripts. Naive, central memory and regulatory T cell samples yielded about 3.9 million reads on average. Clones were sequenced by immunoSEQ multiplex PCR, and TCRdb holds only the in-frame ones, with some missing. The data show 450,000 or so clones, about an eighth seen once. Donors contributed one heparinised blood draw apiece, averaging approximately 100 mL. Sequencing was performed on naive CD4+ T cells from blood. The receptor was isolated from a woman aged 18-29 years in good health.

CDR3 DNA: TGCGCCAGCAGCTTGGCCCTCGGTGGGACAGGGCCATACGAGCAGTACTTC. Residues: CASSLALGGTGPYEQYF. The gene calls are TRBV5-1 and TRBJ2-7; 9 bases are shared with TRBD1. CDR3 size: 17 residues. From germline, CDR1 is SGHRS and CDR2 YFSETQ. Unmatched junction bases numbered 11, after V lost 0 bases and J lost 4 bases.